Below, 14 T cell receptor beta chains from the same sample are listed, as sequenced in a study of T cell responses to AZD1222 COVID-19 vaccine. The method was immunoSEQ multiplex PCR; TCRdb's version includes in-frame clones alone and lacks a portion of them. The sample has approximately 70,000 clones, 80% to 90% seen once. The sample in question was peripheral blood, obtained on day 0 of AZD1222 vaccination. The receptors derive from an adult in good health.

The chain recombines TRBV30 with TRBJ2-7, with a possible D match to TRBD2 (6 bases). Germline V CDR1 and CDR2: GTSNPN, SVGIG (reference sequence). The CDR3 is 15 amino acids. Trimming removed 4 bases at V and 3 bases at J, with 19 bases between. The CDR3 reads CAWTFGRPRGYEQYF. CDR3 DNA: TGTGCCTGGACTTTTGGGAGGCCGAGGGGCTACGAGCAGTACTTC. Full variable domain (rest looked up from reference TRBV30 and TRBJ2-7): SQTIHQWPATLVQPVGSPLSLECTVEGTSNPNLYWYRQAAGRGLQLLFYSVGIGQISSEVPQNLSASRPQDRQFILSSKKLLLSDSGFYLCAWTFGRPRGYEQYFGPGTRLTVT.

The rearrangement joins TRBV19 to TRBJ1-6, with 7 bases aligning to TRBD1. This CDR3 region has 13 residues. The germline CDR1 and CDR2 sequences are LNHDA and SQIVND (reference sequence). Unmatched junction bases numbered 2, after V lost 2 bases and J lost 10 bases. The CDR3 protein is CASSITGDSPLHF. Written as DNA, the CDR3 is TGTGCCAGTAGTATAACAGGGGACTCACCCCTCCACTTT.

This CDR3 reads CSASLGGNEKLFF. The CDR3 coding sequence is TGCAGTGCTAGTTTGGGCGGTAATGAAAAACTGTTTTTT. The chain has TRBV20-1 and TRBJ1-4; D uncertain. The CDR3 contains 13 residues. Trimming took 3 bases from V and 4 from J, leaving 9 bases between them. Germline V lookup: CDR1 DFQATT, CDR2 SNEGSKA (reference sequence).

The V call is TRBV7-9, the J call TRBJ2-5; 10 bases are shared with TRBD2. This CDR3 has 16 residues. The trim removed 1 base at V and 1 base at J, leaving 3 bases unmatched. Germline values: CDR1 SEHNR, CDR2 FQNEAQ (reference sequence). CDR3 region: CASSLVAGGLQETQYF. CDR3 DNA sequence: TGTGCCAGCAGCTTAGTAGCGGGGGGCCTCCAAGAGACCCAGTACTTC.

This chain links TRBV7-9 with TRBJ2-7; 10 bases line up with TRBD2. This CDR3 is 15 amino acids long. The V gene end was trimmed by 5 bases and the J gene end by 3 bases; junction bases not matched to a gene: 7. Germline V gene lookup returns CDR1 SEHNR and CDR2 FQNEAQ (reference sequence). CDR3 region: CASSPGTSEHYEQYF. For the CDR3, the DNA is TGTGCCAGCAGCCCCGGGACTAGCGAACACTACGAGCAGTACTTC.

The rearrangement joins TRBV11-2 to TRBJ1-3; no clear D gene. The CDR3 is 17 amino acids. The V end was cut by 3 bases, the J end by 0 bases, with 15 bases between. In germline, CDR1 is SGHAT, CDR2 FQNNGV. The CDR3 DNA is TGTGCCAGCAGCTTCCAAACGCCAGGTTTCTCTGGAAACACCATATATTTT. Translation: CASSFQTPGFSGNTIYF.

This CDR3 reads CASSRTGISNQPQHF. The CDR3 coding sequence is TGCGCCAGCAGCCGCACTGGAATTAGCAATCAGCCCCAGCATTTT. The chain recombines TRBV5-1 with TRBJ1-5; no definite D call. Trimming pared 4 bases from V and 0 bases from J, leaving 11 bases between. The CDR3 runs to 15 residues. Germline CDR1 and CDR2: SGHRS and YFSETQ.

This rearrangement joins TRBV18 to TRBJ2-3; 12 bases are shared with TRBD2. J lost 4 bases, V lost 4 bases, and 3 bases had no gene match. This CDR3 contains 15 residues. Germline values: CDR1 KGHSH, CDR2 LQKENI. The CDR3 DNA sequence: TGTGCCAGCTCACGACTAGCGGGAGCTTCAGATACGCAGTATTTT. Translation: CASSRLAGASDTQYF.

V is TRBV27 and J is TRBJ1-5, with 9 bases aligning to TRBD1. V dropped 10 bases and J dropped 6; count of bases not matched to a gene: 16. Per germline, CDR1 MNHEY and CDR2 SMNVEV (reference sequence). The CDR3 loop spans 16 amino acids. The CDR3 reads CANPHRDRVFVQPQHF. The CDR3 coding sequence is TGTGCCAACCCGCACCGGGACAGGGTTTTTGTTCAGCCCCAGCATTTT.

In this sample, this clone turned up a few times. The V and J genes are TRBV7-8 and TRBJ1-4; D uncertain. Per germline, CDR1 SGHVS and CDR2 FQNEAQ. V dropped 2 bases and J dropped 4 bases, with 11 bases sitting between them. This CDR3 contains 15 residues. The CDR3 here is CASSLRPQINEKLFF. The CDR3 bases are TGTGCCAGCAGCTTAAGGCCTCAAATTAATGAAAAACTGTTTTTT.

The rearrangement joins TRBV28 to TRBJ2-1, with 11 bases that match TRBD2. Germline V gene sequence: CDR1 MDHEN, CDR2 SYDVKM. The CDR3 is made up of 15 amino acids. V trimming: 6 bases; J trimming: 2 bases; junction bases outside the gene matches: 3. CDR3 residues: CASSPTSGAYNEQFF. The CDR3 DNA reads TGTGCCAGCAGCCCGACTAGCGGGGCCTACAATGAGCAGTTCTTC.

This chain uses TRBV6-1 with TRBJ1-4; no definite D call. This CDR3 contains 15 residues. In germline, CDR1 is MNHNS, CDR2 SASEGT. V gave up 1 base and J gave up 10 bases, with 16 bases separating them. CDR3 nucleotides: TGTGCCAGCAGTGAAGAGGGCGGCCCAGTGGTAAAACTGTTTTTT. Translating it yields CASSEEGGPVVKLFF.

The V call is TRBV19, the J call TRBJ1-2; 8 bases are a match to TRBD1. This CDR3 is 15 amino acids long. The V and J ends lost 4 bases and 0 bases, in that order; junction bases with no gene match: 4. The V gene's germline CDR1 is LNHDA and CDR2 SQIVND (reference sequence). The CDR3 is CASSKTGGTNYGYTF. CDR3 DNA sequence: TGTGCCAGTAGTAAAACAGGGGGAACTAACTATGGCTACACCTTC.

The J gene is TRBJ2-4, the V gene TRBV5-1; a possible D gene is TRBD2 (5 bases). This CDR3 has 16 amino acids. V gave up 0 bases and J gave up 0 bases, with 10 bases separating them. Germline V gives CDR1 SGHRS, CDR2 YFSETQ. DNA of the CDR3: TGCGCCAGCAGCTTGGACCTAGCCTCAGCCAAAAACATTCAGTACTTC. It specifies CASSLDLASAKNIQYF.